This entry lists 20 T cell receptor beta chains sequenced from one sample in a study of OX40 agonist ivuxolimab in advanced cancers. The receptor library was made with the immunoSEQ multiplex PCR assay. TCRdb limited this immuneACCESS table to in-frame rearrangements with V and J called. A share of clones is missing; checked studies link under half to unresolved V genes, and the rest is unexplained. The table for this sample lists fewer than 85,000 clones; more than 70% of them were counted only once. In total, the top ten clones hold less than 9.5% of the sample. The starting material was CD4+ or CD8+ T cells sorted from blood, obtained in a trial of the OX40 agonist ivuxolimab. All receptors come from an adult with an advanced solid tumor such as melanoma, head and neck, liver or kidney cancer.

The chain is built from TRBV19 and TRBJ2-7; D tentatively reads TRBD1 or TRBD2 (5 bases each). Trimming cost V 4 bases and J 3 bases, with 16 bases left between them. The CDR3 is made up of 15 amino acids. Germline V CDR1 and CDR2: LNHDA, SQIVND (reference sequence). CDR3 sequence (DNA): TGTGCCAGTAGTAGAAGGGGAGACCTTCTCTACGAGCAGTACTTC. It yields the protein CASSRRGDLLYEQYF.

This chain connects TRBV6-5 to TRBJ2-5; D might be TRBD2 (7 bases). Per germline, CDR1 MNHEY and CDR2 SVGAGI. V was shortened by 2 bases and J by 0 bases, with 10 bases between the two germline ends. This CDR3 is 15 amino acids long. The CDR3 spells CASSYGGAYQETQYF. The CDR3, as DNA: TGTGCCAGCAGTTACGGGGGGGCATACCAAGAGACCCAGTACTTC.

V usage is TRBV11-2 and J usage is TRBJ2-7; D is unclear. CDR1 SGHAT and CDR2 FQNNGV come from the germline V gene. Trimming left V 1 base short and J 3 bases short, with 7 bases between. The CDR3 contains 13 residues. The CDR3 sequence: CASSLGIGYEQYV. The CDR3 DNA sequence: TGTGCCAGCAGCTTAGGGATCGGCTACGAGCAGTACGTC.

The J gene is TRBJ1-1, the V gene TRBV28; 10 bases match TRBD1. The trim removed 5 bases at V and 4 bases at J, leaving 7 bases unmatched. This CDR3 region has 15 residues. CDR1 and CDR2 from the germline V gene are MDHEN and SYDVKM. CDR3 sequence (DNA): TGTGCCAGCAGTACAGAGACAGGGGGCGCCACTGAAGCTTTCTTT. Amino acids: CASSTETGGATEAFF.

The gene calls are TRBV11-2 and TRBJ2-3; the D is unclear. Deletions cut 5 bases from V and 0 bases from J, with 12 bases between. This CDR3 has 15 residues. Germline lookup yields CDR1 SGHAT and CDR2 FQNNGV. In nucleotides, the CDR3 is TGTGCCAGCAGCCAACACCGCTTTAGCACAGATACGCAGTATTTT. Amino acids: CASSQHRFSTDTQYF.

This chain links TRBV7-9 with TRBJ2-3, with TRBD2 identical over 12 bases. Germline assignment: CDR1 SEHNR and CDR2 FQNEAQ (reference sequence). V shed 5 bases and J 4 bases; nucleotides not matched to a gene: 7. This CDR3 region has 16 residues. CDR3 nucleotide sequence: TGTGCCAGCAGCCCCGCTGCTAGCGGGGGGGCAGATACGCAGTATTTT. Amino acid sequence: CASSPAASGGADTQYF.

The chain links TRBV6-6 to TRBJ1-1; D is undetermined. The germline V and J ends were trimmed by 5 bases and 0 bases, with 16 bases remaining between them. Germline values: CDR1 MNHNY, CDR2 SVGAGI (reference sequence). The CDR3 is made up of 16 amino acids. The CDR3 here is CASSPSDGFLNTEAFF. CDR3 DNA: TGTGCCAGCAGTCCTTCGGACGGATTTTTGAACACTGAAGCTTTCTTT.

The chain couples TRBV28 to TRBJ1-2; D is undetermined. CDR3 length equals 12 residues. Germline V lookup: CDR1 MDHEN, CDR2 SYDVKM. V lost 6 bases and J 8 bases, leaving 13 bases between the germline ends. The CDR3 region is CASSPPVGGYTF. CDR3 bases: TGTGCCAGCAGCCCCCCTGTAGGGGGCTACACCTTC.

The chain combines TRBV5-4 with TRBJ1-2; D might be TRBD1 (5 bases). Trimming left V 2 bases short and J 6 bases short, with 11 bases between. Germline V CDR1 and CDR2: SGHNT, YYREEE (reference sequence). The CDR3 is made up of 13 amino acids. CDR3 loop: CASSFPGRDGYTF. The CDR3 DNA is TGTGCCAGCAGCTTCCCAGGGAGGGATGGCTACACCTTC.

This sequence joins TRBV7-2 and TRBJ2-4; D unclear. Germline values: CDR1 SGHTA, CDR2 FQGNSA. The CDR3 has 15 amino acids. Deletions cut 3 bases from V and 0 bases from J, with 9 bases between. The CDR3 spells CASSFEGIAKNIQYF. The CDR3 DNA sequence: TGTGCCAGCAGCTTTGAAGGGATAGCCAAAAACATTCAGTACTTC.

The CDR3 region has the DNA TGCGCCAGCAGCTTGGGTGACAGGGAGCAAGAGACCCAGTACTTC. It yields the protein CASSLGDREQETQYF. The chain is built from TRBV5-1 and TRBJ2-5; 7 positions agree with TRBD1. This CDR3 is 15 amino acids long. Germline V lookup: CDR1 SGHRS, CDR2 YFSETQ. The trim removed 0 bases at V and 2 bases at J, leaving 4 bases unmatched. Complete variable domain (other parts from reference TRBV5-1 and TRBJ2-5): KAGVTQTPRYLIKTRGQQVTLSCSPISGHRSVSWYQQTPGQGLQFLFEYFSETQRNKGNFPGRFSGRQFSNSRSEMNVSTLELGDSALYLCASSLGDREQETQYFGPGTRLLVL.

This chain uses TRBV5-1 with TRBJ2-5; perhaps D is TRBD1 or TRBD2 (5 bases each). CDR3 size: 16 residues. The V gene's germline CDR1 is SGHRS and CDR2 YFSETQ. Deletions cut 4 bases from V and 6 bases from J, with 22 bases between. The CDR3 DNA reads TGCGCCAGCAGCGAGCTCCCCGGGACGGCCCCCAAGACCCAGTACTTC. Translated, it gives CASSELPGTAPKTQYF.

J is TRBJ2-1 and V is TRBV5-1; the D gene is possibly TRBD1 (5 bases). The CDR3 consists of 15 residues. Trimming removed 4 bases at V and 0 bases at J, with 11 bases between. Germline CDR1 and CDR2: SGHRS and YFSETQ. The CDR3 protein is CASSPDTTSYNEQFF. The CDR3 nucleotides are TGCGCCAGCAGCCCGGACACCACCTCCTACAATGAGCAGTTCTTC.

This rearrangement joins TRBV30 to TRBJ1-5, with 8 positions matching TRBD1. The CDR3 contains 18 residues. CDR1 is GTSNPN and CDR2 is SVGIG in the germline V gene (reference sequence). The V segment lost 0 bases and the J segment 2 bases; nucleotides outside the gene matches: 12. This CDR3 reads CAWSVQSGGYWGNQPQHF. The CDR3 DNA sequence: TGTGCCTGGAGTGTACAGTCAGGGGGCTATTGGGGCAATCAGCCCCAGCATTTT.

The CDR3 region has the DNA TGTGCCAGCAAAAGGGGCGGGAGTGGCTACACCTTC. Its protein is CASKRGGSGYTF. The rearrangement joins TRBV6-6 to TRBJ1-2; D is perhaps TRBD1 (5 bases). Trimming stripped 7 bases from V and 7 bases from J, with 13 bases between. The CDR3 runs to 12 residues. Germline loops: CDR1 MNHNY, CDR2 SVGAGI (reference sequence).

V usage is TRBV18 and J usage is TRBJ2-5; D remains unclear. Per the germline V gene, CDR1 is KGHSH and CDR2 is LQKENI. The CDR3 is 13 amino acids. The germline V and J ends were trimmed by 9 bases and 2 bases, with 13 bases remaining between them. The CDR3 reads CASSIGPQETQYF. The CDR3 DNA is TGTGCCAGTAGTATCGGGCCACAAGAGACCCAGTACTTC.

This clone was found once. V gene TRBV5-4 combines with J gene TRBJ1-3, with D possibly being TRBD1 (5 bases). Trimming removed 4 bases at V and 0 bases at J, with 11 bases between. The CDR3 contains 15 residues. Looked up from germline, CDR1 is SGHNT and CDR2 is YYREEE (reference sequence). The DNA for the CDR3 is TGTGCCAGCAGCCTCGGGACGGACTCTGGAAACACCATATATTTT. Its translation: CASSLGTDSGNTIYF.

This clone came up once. This sequence joins TRBV5-1 and TRBJ2-1; D is unresolved. The ends were cut back, 0 bases at V and 1 base at J, with 14 bases in the middle. The CDR3 sequence is 17 residues long. The germline CDR1 and CDR2 sequences are SGHRS and YFSETQ. The CDR3 loop reads CASSLDYLEGSYNEQFF. CDR3 bases: TGCGCCAGCAGCTTGGATTATCTCGAAGGGTCCTACAATGAGCAGTTCTTC. Based on the CDR3 plus reference TRBV5-1 and TRBJ2-1, the full variable domain is KAGVTQTPRYLIKTRGQQVTLSCSPISGHRSVSWYQQTPGQGLQFLFEYFSETQRNKGNFPGRFSGRQFSNSRSEMNVSTLELGDSALYLCASSLDYLEGSYNEQFFGPGTRLTVL.

For the CDR3, the DNA is TGTGCCAGCAGCCAGACAGGAAATAATGAAAAACTGTTTTTT. Amino acids: CASSQTGNNEKLFF. The chain employs TRBV7-2 and TRBJ1-4; tentatively, D is TRBD1 (6 bases). Germline values: CDR1 SGHTA, CDR2 FQGNSA. The CDR3 contains 14 residues. Trimming removed 5 bases at V and 4 bases at J, with 11 bases between.

The chain carries TRBV19 and TRBJ1-4; 7 nucleotides match TRBD1. There are 17 residues in the CDR3. The J segment lost 2 bases and the V segment lost 10 bases, leaving 16 bases of the junction unmatched. CDR1 LNHDA and CDR2 SQIVND come from the germline V gene (reference sequence). The CDR3 DNA is TGTGCCAATAAGACAGGGAGGGAGGCTGGGACTAATGAAAAACTGTTTTTT. It codes for CANKTGREAGTNEKLFF. The entire variable domain, with the rest obtained from reference TRBV19 and TRBJ1-4, is as follows: DGGITQSPKYLFRKEGQNVTLSCEQNLNHDAMYWYRQDPGQGLRLIYYSQIVNDFQKGDIAEGYSVSREKKESFPLTVTSAQKNPTAFYLCANKTGREAGTNEKLFFGSGTQLSVL.